Presented here are 13 T cell receptor beta chains from one specimen sequenced in a study of blood T cells in healthy people across ages. Then a second PCR, running roughly 7 to 11 cycles, was carried out with a sample-barcoded 5' primer and a J-beta primer mix. In TCRdb, the 5' RACE reads were re-called with MiXCR into one record per CDR3 protein. The sample contains approximately 760,000 distinct CDR3 sequences, roughly 25% of which appear only once. The sample was also linked to a second study, of T cells of mothers and their children.

The sequencing sample was made of blood. These receptors came from a boy younger than 18 in good health.

The chain has TRBV5-1 and TRBJ2-1; D is possibly TRBD1 or TRBD2 (5 bases each). The V gene lost 3 bases and the J gene lost 8 bases, with 18 bases spanning the gap. Germline CDR1 and CDR2: SGHRS and YFSETQ. This CDR3 region has 15 residues. This CDR3 reads CASSSGTVGLDEQFF. In nucleotides, the CDR3 is TGCGCCAGCAGCTCCGGGACGGTGGGTCTCGATGAGCAGTTCTTC.

This clonotype was seen more than once but under ten times. The V gene is TRBV2, the J gene TRBJ2-1; D is possibly TRBD1 or TRBD2 (6 bases each). The J call may be incorrect, as the DNA end agrees better with TRBJ2-5. This CDR3 has 14 residues. Germline CDR1 SNHLY, CDR2 FYNNEI. The CDR3 coding sequence is TGTGCCAGCAGTGTTCCGGGGGCGGTTATGGTCCAGTACTTC. Its protein product is CASSVPGAVMVQYF.

The rearrangement joins TRBV27 to TRBJ1-2, with D possibly matching TRBD1 (5 bases). Germline V gene sequence: CDR1 MNHEY, CDR2 SMNVEV (reference sequence). Trimming left V 4 bases short and J 7 bases short, with 13 bases between. The CDR3 has 13 amino acids. The CDR3 sequence: CASSSPGWSGYTF. The CDR3, as DNA: TGTGCCAGCAGTTCTCCAGGGTGGTCTGGCTACACCTTC.

This clonotype was counted many times. The rearrangement links TRBV27 to TRBJ1-2, with a tentative D call TRBD1 (5 bases). This CDR3 region has 13 residues. Deletions cut 5 bases from V and 4 bases from J, with 11 bases between. Germline V gene sequence: CDR1 MNHEY, CDR2 SMNVEV (reference sequence). The CDR3 loop reads CASSLRDSYGYTF. The CDR3 region has the DNA TGTGCCAGCAGTCTCCGAGACAGCTATGGCTACACCTTC.

This clonotype showed up just a few times. The chain combines TRBV12-3 or TRBV12-4 with TRBJ2-1, with 9 bases aligning to TRBD1. The J call is uncertain, as TRBJ2-7 better fits the DNA end. The CDR3 sequence is 16 residues long. The CDR3 protein is CASSLARDRENYEQYF. DNA for the CDR3: TGTGCCAGCAGTTTAGCCCGGGACAGGGAGAACTACGAGCAGTACTTC.

V gene TRBV30 combines with J gene TRBJ1-6; D gene unclear. Germline assignment: CDR1 GTSNPN and CDR2 SVGIG (reference sequence). V lost 5 bases to trimming and J lost 8 bases, with 19 bases between them. The CDR3 covers 15 residues. This chain's CDR3 is CAWSLASGGDSPLHF. CDR3 bases: TGTGCCTGGTCTCTCGCTAGTGGCGGGGATTCACCCCTCCACTTT.

This rearrangement joins TRBV24-1 to TRBJ2-1; D perhaps matches TRBD2 (5 bases). The ends were cut back, 5 bases at V and 2 bases at J, with 9 bases in the middle. This CDR3 region has 14 residues. Per germline, CDR1 KGHDR and CDR2 SFDVKD. DNA for the CDR3: TGTGCCACCAGTGTCTACGGGACCTACAATGAGCAGTTCTTC. Its protein product is CATSVYGTYNEQFF.

This rearrangement joins TRBV11-2 to TRBJ2-7; D possibly uses TRBD1 or TRBD2 (6 bases each). The CDR3 is made up of 13 amino acids. Trimming removed 3 bases at V and 8 bases at J, with 14 bases between. The germline V gene encodes CDR1 SGHAT and CDR2 FQNNGV. The CDR3 is CASSLDSRGKQYF. The CDR3 bases are TGTGCCAGCAGCTTGGACAGCCGCGGGAAGCAGTACTTC.

The CDR3 reads CASSIADSSYNEQFF. CDR3 nucleotide sequence: TGTGCCAGTAGTATTGCGGACAGTTCCTACAATGAGCAGTTCTTC. This chain joins TRBV19 and TRBJ2-1, with TRBD1 as a possible D gene (6 bases). The CDR3 has 15 residues. The V end lost 3 bases, the J end lost 1 base, and 10 bases lay between the germline ends. The germline V gene encodes CDR1 LNHDA and CDR2 SQIVND (reference sequence).

This clonotype was observed a few times. At one end, the junction sequence differs from germline, possibly due to a read error. The chain links TRBV2 to TRBJ1-1; D is perhaps TRBD1 (6 bases). The length of the CDR3 is 11 residues. The germline V gene encodes CDR1 SNHLY and CDR2 FYNNEI. The CDR3 protein is CASSAPQGTLF. The CDR3 DNA is TGTGCCAGCAGTGCACCCCAGGGGACCCTTTTT.

The chain joins TRBV3-1 to TRBJ2-3; D uncertain. The CDR3 sequence is 18 residues long. Germline-derived CDR1 and CDR2 are LGHDT and YNNKEL (reference sequence). V lost 0 bases, J lost 0 bases, and 16 bases lay in between. The CDR3 coding sequence is TGTGCCAGCAGCCAAGATCGATTTCCGACTCCTAGCACAGATACGCAGTATTTT. Translation: CASSQDRFPTPSTDTQYF.

The sample holds a few counts of this clonotype. The chain carries TRBV4-2 and TRBJ1-2; a possible D gene is TRBD1 (5 bases). V gave up 7 bases and J gave up 0 bases, with 18 bases separating them. Germline V gene data show CDR1 as LGHNA and CDR2 as YNFKEQ. The CDR3 runs 16 residues. The CDR3 loop is CASTPRRGSSNYGYTF. CDR3 sequence (DNA): TGTGCCAGCACCCCAAGGCGGGGGAGTTCTAACTATGGCTACACCTTC.

J is TRBJ2-7 and V is TRBV6-2 or TRBV6-3, with D uncertain. CDR3 size: 13 residues. Per germline, CDR1 MNHEY and CDR2 SVGEGT. V lost 8 bases and J 0 bases, leaving 11 bases between the germline ends. CDR3 DNA sequence: TGTGCCAGCCGGACGACCGCCTCCTACGAGCAGTACTTC. Translation: CASRTTASYEQYF.